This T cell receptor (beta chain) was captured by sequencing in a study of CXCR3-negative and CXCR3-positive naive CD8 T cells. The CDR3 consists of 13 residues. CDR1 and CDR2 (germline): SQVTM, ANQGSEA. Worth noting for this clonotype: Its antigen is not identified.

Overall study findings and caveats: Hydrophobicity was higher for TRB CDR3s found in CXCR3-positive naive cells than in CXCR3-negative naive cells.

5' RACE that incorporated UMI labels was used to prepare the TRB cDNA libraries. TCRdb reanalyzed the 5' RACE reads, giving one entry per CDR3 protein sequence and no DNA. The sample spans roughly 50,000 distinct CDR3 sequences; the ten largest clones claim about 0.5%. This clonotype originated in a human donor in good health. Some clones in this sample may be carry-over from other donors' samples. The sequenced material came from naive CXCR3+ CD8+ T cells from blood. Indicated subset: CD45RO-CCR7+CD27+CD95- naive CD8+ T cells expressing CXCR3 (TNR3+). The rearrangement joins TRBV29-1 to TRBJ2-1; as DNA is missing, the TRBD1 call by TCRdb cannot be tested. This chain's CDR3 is CSVGRTPYNEQFF.